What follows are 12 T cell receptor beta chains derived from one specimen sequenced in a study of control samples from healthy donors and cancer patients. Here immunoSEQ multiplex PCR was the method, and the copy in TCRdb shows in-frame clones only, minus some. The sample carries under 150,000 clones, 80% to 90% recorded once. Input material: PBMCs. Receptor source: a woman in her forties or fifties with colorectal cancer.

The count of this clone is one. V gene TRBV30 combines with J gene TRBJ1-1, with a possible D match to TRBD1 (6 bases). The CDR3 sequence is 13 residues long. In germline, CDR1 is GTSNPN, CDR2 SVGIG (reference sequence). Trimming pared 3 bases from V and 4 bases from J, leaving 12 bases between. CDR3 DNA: TGTGCCTGGAGGCCCCTAGGGGGCACTGAAGCTTTCTTT. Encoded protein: CAWRPLGGTEAFF.

CDR3 bases: TGCGCCAGCAGAAAGAGCGGGACATTCGAGCAGTACTTC. Protein sequence: CASRKSGTFEQYF. This rearrangement joins TRBV5-1 to TRBJ2-7; D perhaps matches TRBD2 (7 bases). Trimming cost V 5 bases and J 6 bases, with 15 bases left between them. Germline V lookup: CDR1 SGHRS, CDR2 YFSETQ. The length of the CDR3 is 13 residues.

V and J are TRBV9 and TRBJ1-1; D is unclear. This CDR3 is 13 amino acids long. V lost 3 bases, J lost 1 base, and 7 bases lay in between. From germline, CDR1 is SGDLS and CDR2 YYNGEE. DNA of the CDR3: TGTGCCAGCAGCGGCGGCCGGAACACTGAAGCTTTCTTT. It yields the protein CASSGGRNTEAFF.

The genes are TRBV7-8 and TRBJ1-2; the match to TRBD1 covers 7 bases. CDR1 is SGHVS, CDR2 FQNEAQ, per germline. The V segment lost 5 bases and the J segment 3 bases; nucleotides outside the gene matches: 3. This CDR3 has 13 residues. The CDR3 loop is CASSLQGYYGYTF. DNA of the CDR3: TGTGCCAGCAGCCTACAGGGGTACTATGGCTACACCTTC.

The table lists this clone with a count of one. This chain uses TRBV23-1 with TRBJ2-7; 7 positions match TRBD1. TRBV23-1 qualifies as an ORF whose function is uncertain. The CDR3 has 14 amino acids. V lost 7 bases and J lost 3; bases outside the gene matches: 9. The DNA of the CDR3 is TGCGCCAGCAACGACCCGGGACAGCTCTACGAGCAGTACTTC. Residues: CASNDPGQLYEQYF.

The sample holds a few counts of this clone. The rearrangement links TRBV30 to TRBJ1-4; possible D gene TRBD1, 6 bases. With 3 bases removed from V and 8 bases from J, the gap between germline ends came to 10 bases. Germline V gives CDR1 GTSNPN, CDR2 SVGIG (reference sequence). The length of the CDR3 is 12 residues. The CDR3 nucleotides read TGTGCCTGGAGCATGGACAGAGAAAAACTGTTTTTT. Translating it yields CAWSMDREKLFF.

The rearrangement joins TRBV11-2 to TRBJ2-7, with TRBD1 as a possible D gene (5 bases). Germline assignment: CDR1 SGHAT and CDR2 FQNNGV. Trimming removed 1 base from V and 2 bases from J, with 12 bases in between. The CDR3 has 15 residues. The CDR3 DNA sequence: TGTGCCAGCAGCTTAGGTTTTGGACAAACCTACGAGCAGTACTTC. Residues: CASSLGFGQTYEQYF.

The CDR3: CASSPGSGDNEQFF. The CDR3 DNA reads as TGTGCCAGCTCACCCGGAAGTGGGGACAATGAGCAGTTCTTC. The chain employs TRBV18 and TRBJ2-1; no clear D. Germline loops: CDR1 KGHSH, CDR2 LQKENI. V lost 3 bases to trimming and J lost 5 bases, with 11 bases between them. The CDR3 covers 14 residues.

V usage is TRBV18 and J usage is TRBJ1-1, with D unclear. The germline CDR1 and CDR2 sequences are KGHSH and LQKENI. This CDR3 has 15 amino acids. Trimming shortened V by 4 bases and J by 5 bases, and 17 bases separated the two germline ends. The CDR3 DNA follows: TGTGCCAGCTCACTTTTTGAGGGAGAAGAGACTGAAGCTTTCTTT. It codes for CASSLFEGEETEAFF.

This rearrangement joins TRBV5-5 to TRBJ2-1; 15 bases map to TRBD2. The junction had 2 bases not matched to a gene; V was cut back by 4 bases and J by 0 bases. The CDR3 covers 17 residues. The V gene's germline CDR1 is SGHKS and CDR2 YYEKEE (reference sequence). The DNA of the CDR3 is TGTGCCAGCAGCCCGGGACTAGCGGGGGGCTCCTACAATGAGCAGTTCTTC. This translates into CASSPGLAGGSYNEQFF. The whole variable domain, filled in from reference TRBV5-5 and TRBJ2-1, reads DAGVTQSPTHLIKTRGQQVTLRCSPISGHKSVSWYQQVLGQGPQFIFQYYEKEERGRGNFPDRFSARQFPNYSSELNVNALLLGDSALYLCASSPGLAGGSYNEQFFGPGTRLTVL.

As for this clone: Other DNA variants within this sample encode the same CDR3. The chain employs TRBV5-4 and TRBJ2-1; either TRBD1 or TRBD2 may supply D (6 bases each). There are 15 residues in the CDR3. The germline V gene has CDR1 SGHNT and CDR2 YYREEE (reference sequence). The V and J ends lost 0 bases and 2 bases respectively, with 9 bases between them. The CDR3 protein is CASSLAGGAYNEQFF. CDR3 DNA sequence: TGTGCCAGCAGCTTGGCCGGGGGCGCCTACAATGAGCAGTTCTTC.

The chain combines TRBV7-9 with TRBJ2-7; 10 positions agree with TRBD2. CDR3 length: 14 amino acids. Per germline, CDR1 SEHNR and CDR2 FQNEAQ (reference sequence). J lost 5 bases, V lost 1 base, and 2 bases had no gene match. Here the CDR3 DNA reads TGTGCCAGCAGCTTAGAACTAGCGGGGCACGAGCAGTACTTC. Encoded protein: CASSLELAGHEQYF.